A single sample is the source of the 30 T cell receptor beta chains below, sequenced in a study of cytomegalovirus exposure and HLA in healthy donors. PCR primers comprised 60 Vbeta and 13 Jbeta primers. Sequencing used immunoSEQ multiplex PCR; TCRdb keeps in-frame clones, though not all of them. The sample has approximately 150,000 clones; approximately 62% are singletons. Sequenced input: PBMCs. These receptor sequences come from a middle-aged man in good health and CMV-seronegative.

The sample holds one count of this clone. The CDR3 DNA sequence: TGTGCCAGCAGCAATAAAGAGACCCAGTACTTC. This encodes CASSNKETQYF. This rearrangement joins TRBV7-2 to TRBJ2-5; D is unresolved. The CDR3 is 11 amino acids. From germline, CDR1 is SGHTA and CDR2 FQGNSA. The ends were cut back, 5 bases at V and 3 bases at J, with 4 bases in the middle.

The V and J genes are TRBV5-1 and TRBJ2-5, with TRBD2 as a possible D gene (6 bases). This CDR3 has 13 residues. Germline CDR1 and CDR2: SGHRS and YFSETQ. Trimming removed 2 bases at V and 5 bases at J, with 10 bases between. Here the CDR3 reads CASSFRGAETQYF. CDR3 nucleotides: TGCGCCAGCAGCTTCCGCGGGGCGGAGACCCAGTACTTC.

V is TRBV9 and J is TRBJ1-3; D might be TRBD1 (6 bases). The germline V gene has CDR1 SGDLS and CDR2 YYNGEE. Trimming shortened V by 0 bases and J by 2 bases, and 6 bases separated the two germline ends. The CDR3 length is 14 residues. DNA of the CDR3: TGTGCCAGCAGCGTAGCAGGGGCTGGAAACACCATATATTTT. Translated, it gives CASSVAGAGNTIYF. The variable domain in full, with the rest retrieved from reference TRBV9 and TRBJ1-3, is DSGVTQTPKHLITATGQRVTLRCSPRSGDLSVYWYQQSLDQGLQFLIQYYNGEERAKGNILERFSAQQFPDLHSELNLSSLELGDSALYFCASSVAGAGNTIYFGEGSWLTVV.

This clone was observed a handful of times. The CDR3 spells CASSPSGGQGYTF. CDR3 DNA: TGTGCCAGCAGCCCGTCGGGGGGGCAAGGCTACACCTTC. The chain recombines TRBV7-9 with TRBJ1-2; weak D call: TRBD1 (6 bases). This CDR3 region has 13 residues. Germline loops: CDR1 SEHNR, CDR2 FQNEAQ (reference sequence). V was cut by 5 bases and J by 8 bases, with 15 bases left in between.

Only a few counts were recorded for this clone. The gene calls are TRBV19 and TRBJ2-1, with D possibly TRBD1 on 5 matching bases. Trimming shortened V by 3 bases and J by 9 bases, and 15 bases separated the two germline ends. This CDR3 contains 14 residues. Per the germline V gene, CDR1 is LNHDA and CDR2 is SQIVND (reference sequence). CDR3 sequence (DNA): TGTGCCAGTAGTATCGACAGCGCCATGGGTGAGCAGTTCTTC. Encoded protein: CASSIDSAMGEQFF. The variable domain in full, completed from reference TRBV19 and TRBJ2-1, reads DGGITQSPKYLFRKEGQNVTLSCEQNLNHDAMYWYRQDPGQGLRLIYYSQIVNDFQKGDIAEGYSVSREKKESFPLTVTSAQKNPTAFYLCASSIDSAMGEQFFGPGTRLTVL.

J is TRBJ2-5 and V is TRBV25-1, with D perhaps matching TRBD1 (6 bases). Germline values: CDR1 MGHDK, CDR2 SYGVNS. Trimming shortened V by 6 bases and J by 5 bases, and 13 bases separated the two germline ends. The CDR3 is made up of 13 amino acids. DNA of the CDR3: TGTGCCAGCAGCCTAGGGGGTAGGGAGACCCAGTACTTC. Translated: CASSLGGRETQYF.

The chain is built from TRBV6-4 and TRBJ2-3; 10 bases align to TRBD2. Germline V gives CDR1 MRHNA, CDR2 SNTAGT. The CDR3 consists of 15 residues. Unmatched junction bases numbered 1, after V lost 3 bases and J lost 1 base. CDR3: CASSDGTSGTDTQYF. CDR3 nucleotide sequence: TGTGCCAGCAGTGATGGGACTAGCGGCACAGATACGCAGTATTTT.

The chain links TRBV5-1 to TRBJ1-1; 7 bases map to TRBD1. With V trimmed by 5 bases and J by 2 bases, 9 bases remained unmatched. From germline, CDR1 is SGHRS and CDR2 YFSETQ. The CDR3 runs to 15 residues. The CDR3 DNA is TGCGCCAGCAGTTCCGGGGACAGTTTTAACACTGAAGCTTTCTTT. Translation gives CASSSGDSFNTEAFF.

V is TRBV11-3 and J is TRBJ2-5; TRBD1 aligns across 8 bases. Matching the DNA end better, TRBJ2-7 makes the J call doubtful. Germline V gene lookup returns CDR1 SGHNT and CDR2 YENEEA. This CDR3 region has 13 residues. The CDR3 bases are TGTGCCAGCAGCACAGGACAGGGATACGAGCAGTACTTC. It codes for CASSTGQGYEQYF.

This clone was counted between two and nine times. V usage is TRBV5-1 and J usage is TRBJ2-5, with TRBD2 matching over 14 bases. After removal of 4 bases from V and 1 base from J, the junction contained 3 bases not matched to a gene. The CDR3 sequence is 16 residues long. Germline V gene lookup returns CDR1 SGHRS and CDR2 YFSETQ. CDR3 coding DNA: TGCGCCAGCAGCCTGGGGACTAGCGGGGGCCAAGAGACCCAGTACTTC. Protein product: CASSLGTSGGQETQYF.

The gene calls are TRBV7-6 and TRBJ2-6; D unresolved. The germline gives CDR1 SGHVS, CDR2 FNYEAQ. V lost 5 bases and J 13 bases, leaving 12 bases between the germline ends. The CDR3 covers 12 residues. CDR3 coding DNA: TGTGCCAGCAGCCATTACTCCATGGTCCTGACTTTC. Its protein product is CASSHYSMVLTF. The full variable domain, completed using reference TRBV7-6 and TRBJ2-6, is GAGVSQSPRYKVTKRGQDVALRCDPISGHVSLYWYRQALGQGPEFLTYFNYEAQQDKSGLPNDRFSAERPEGSISTLTIQRTEQRDSAMYRCASSHYSMVLTFGAGSRLTVL.

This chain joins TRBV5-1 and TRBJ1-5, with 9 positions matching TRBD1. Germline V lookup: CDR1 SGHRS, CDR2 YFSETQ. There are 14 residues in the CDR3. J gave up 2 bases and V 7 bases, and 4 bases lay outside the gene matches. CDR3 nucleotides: TGCGCCAGCCCGCGACAGGGGGGCAATCAGCCCCAGCATTTT. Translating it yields CASPRQGGNQPQHF.

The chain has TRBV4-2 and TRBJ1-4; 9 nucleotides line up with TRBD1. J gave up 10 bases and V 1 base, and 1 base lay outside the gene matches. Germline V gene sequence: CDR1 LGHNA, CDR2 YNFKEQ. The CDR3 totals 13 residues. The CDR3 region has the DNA TGTGCCAGCAGCCAAGCACAGGGGGCAAAACTGTTTTTT. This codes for CASSQAQGAKLFF.

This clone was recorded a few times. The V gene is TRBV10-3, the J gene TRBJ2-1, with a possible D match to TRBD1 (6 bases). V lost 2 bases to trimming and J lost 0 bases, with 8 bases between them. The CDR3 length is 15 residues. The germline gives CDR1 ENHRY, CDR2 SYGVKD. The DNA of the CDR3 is TGTGCCATCAGTGAGGACAGGAGCTCCTACAATGAGCAGTTCTTC. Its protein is CAISEDRSSYNEQFF.

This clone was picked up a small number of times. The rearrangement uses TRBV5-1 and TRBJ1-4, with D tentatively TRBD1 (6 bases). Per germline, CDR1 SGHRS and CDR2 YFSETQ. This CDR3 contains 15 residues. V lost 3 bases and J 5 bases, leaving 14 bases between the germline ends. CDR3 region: CASSSKTGLNEKLFF. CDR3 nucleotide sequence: TGCGCCAGCAGCTCAAAAACAGGGTTGAATGAAAAACTGTTTTTT.

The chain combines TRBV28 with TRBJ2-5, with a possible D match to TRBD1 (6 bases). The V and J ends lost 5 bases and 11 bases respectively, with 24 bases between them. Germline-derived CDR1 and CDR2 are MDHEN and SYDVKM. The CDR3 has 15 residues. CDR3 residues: CASSAGALGLGEQYF. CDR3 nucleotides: TGTGCCAGCAGTGCAGGGGCCCTCGGTCTCGGGGAGCAGTACTTC.

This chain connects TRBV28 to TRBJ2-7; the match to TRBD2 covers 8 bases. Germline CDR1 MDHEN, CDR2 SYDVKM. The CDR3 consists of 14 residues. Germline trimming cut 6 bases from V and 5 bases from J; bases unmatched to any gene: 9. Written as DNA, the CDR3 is TGTGCCAGCAGGCAATTCTTAGCGGGGCACGAGCAGTACTTC. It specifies CASRQFLAGHEQYF.

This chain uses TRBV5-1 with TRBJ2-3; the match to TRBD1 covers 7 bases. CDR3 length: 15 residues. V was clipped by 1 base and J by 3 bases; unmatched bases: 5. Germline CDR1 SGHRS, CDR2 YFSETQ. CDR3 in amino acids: CASSLLGGNTDTQYF. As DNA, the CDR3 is TGCGCCAGCAGCTTGCTAGGGGGCAATACAGATACGCAGTATTTT.

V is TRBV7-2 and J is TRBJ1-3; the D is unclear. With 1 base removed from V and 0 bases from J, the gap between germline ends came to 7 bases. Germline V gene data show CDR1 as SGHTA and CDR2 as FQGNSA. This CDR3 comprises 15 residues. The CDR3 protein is CASSLDFRSGNTIYF. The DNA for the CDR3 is TGTGCCAGCAGCTTAGACTTTCGCTCTGGAAACACCATATATTTT.

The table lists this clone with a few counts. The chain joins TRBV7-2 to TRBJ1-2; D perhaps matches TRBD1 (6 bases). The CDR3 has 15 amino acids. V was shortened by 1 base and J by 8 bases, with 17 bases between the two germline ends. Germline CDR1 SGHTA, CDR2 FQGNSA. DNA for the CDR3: TGTGCCAGCAGCTTAGAACCAGGGGACCCCGTGGGCTACACCTTC. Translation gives CASSLEPGDPVGYTF.

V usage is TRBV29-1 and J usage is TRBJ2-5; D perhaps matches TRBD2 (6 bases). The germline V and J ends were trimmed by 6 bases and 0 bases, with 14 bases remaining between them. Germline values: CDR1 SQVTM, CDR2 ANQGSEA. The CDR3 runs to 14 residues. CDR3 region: CSVPRDSHQETQYF. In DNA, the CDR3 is TGCAGCGTACCCCGGGACTCTCACCAAGAGACCCAGTACTTC.

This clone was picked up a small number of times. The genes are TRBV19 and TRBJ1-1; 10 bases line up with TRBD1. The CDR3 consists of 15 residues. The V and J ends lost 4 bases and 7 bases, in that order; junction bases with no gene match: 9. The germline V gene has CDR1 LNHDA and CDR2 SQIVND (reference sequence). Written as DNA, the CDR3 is TGTGCCAGTAGTACACGGGGGACAGGGGTTGGTGAAGCTTTCTTT. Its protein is CASSTRGTGVGEAFF.

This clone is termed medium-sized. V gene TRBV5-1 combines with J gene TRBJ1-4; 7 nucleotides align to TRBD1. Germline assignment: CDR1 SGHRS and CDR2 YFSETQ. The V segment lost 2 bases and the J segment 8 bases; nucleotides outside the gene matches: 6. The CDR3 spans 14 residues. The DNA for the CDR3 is TGCGCCAGCAGCTTCAGACAGGGAAGCGAAAAACTGTTTTTT. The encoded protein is CASSFRQGSEKLFF.

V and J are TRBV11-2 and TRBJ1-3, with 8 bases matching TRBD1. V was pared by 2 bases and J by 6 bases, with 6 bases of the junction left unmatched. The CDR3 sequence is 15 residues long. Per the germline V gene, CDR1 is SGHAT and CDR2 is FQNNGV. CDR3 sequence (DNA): TGTGCCAGCAGCTTACGGCCAGGGGGCGAAAACACCATATATTTT. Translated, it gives CASSLRPGGENTIYF.

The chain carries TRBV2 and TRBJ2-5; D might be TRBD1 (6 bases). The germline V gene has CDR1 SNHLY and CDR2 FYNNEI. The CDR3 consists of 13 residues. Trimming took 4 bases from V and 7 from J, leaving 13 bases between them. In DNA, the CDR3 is TGTGCCAGCAGTGCCCCAGGGGCCCCGACCCAGTACTTC. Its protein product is CASSAPGAPTQYF.

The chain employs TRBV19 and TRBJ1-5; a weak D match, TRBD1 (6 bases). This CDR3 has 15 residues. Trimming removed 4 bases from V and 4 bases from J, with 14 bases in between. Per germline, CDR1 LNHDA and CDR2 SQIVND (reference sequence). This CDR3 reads CASSNRVGPNQPQHF. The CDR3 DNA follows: TGTGCCAGTAGTAACAGGGTCGGTCCTAATCAGCCCCAGCATTTT.

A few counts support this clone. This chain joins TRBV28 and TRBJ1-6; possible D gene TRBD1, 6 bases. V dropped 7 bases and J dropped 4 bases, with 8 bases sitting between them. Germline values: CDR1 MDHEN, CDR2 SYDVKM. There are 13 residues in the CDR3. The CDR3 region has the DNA TGTGCCAGCACGGACAGTTATAATTCACCCCTCCACTTT. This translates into CASTDSYNSPLHF.

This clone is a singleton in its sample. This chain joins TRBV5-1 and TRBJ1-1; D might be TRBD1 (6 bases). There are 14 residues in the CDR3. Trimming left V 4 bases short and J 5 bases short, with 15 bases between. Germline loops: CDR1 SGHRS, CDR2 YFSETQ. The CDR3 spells CASSPGHRLTEAFF. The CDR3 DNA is TGCGCCAGCAGCCCGGGACACCGGCTGACTGAAGCTTTCTTT.

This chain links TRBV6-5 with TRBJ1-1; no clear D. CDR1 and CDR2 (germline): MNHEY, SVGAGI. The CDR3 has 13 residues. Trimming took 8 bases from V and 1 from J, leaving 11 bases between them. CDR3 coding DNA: TGTGCCAGCGGGGAGATCTGGAACACTGAAGCTTTCTTT. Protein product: CASGEIWNTEAFF.

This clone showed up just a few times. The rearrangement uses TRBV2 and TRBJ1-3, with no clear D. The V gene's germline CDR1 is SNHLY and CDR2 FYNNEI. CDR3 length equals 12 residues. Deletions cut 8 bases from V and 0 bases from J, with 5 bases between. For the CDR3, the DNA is TGTGCCAGCGGAGGCTCTGGAAACACCATATATTTT. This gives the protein CASGGSGNTIYF.